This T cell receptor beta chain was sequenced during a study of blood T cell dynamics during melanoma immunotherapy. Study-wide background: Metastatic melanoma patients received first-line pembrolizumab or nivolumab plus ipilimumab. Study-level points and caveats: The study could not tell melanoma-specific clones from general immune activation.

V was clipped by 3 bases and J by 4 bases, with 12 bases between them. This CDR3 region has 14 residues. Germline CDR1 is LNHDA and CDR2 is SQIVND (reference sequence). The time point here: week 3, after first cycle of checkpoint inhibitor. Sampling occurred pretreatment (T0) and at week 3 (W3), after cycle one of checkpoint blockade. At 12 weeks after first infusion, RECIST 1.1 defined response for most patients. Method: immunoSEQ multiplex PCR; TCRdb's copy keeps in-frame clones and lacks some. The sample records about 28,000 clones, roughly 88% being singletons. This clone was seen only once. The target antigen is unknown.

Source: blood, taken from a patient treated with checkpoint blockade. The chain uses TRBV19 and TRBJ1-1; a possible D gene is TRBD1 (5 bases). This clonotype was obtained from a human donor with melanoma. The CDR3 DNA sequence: TGTGCCAGTAGTATCGTTATGAGGGGCACTGAAGCTTTCTTT. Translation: CASSIVMRGTEAFF.